This passage covers 25 T cell receptor beta chains from one sample sequenced in a study of vaccination effects on CD4 cells after COVID-19. Their specific antigens are unknown. This table comes from immunoSEQ multiplex PCR, and its TCRdb copy is limited to in-frame clones, with some not included. This sample carries about 59,000 clones, just under 80% of them seen once, and the ten largest clones take roughly 2%. Ahead of sequencing, the ViraFEST assay grew antigen-specific CD4+ T cells using viral peptide pools. Once cultured for nine to ten days, the cells underwent separation to obtain CD4+ T cells. Either the mRNA-1273 or the BNT162b2 vaccine was given to participants as two doses. The source material was CD4+ T cells from PBMCs cultured with HCoV-OC43 spike peptides, sampled after COVID-19 vaccination. Subset noted: HCoV-OC43 spike overlapping peptide pool stimulation. The receptors stem from a human donor who received a COVID-19 vaccine.

This clone was detected only once. The rearrangement links TRBV19 to TRBJ1-6; TRBD1 matches at 8 bases. Germline lookup yields CDR1 LNHDA and CDR2 SQIVND (reference sequence). This CDR3 contains 13 residues. Trimming removed 6 bases from V and 11 bases from J; junction bases left unmatched: 6. The CDR3 here is CASRNGQGTPLHF. The CDR3 coding sequence is TGTGCCAGTAGGAACGGACAGGGAACACCCCTCCACTTT.

A single count supports this clone. The J gene is TRBJ1-1, the V gene TRBV27, with TRBD1 matching over 8 bases. CDR1 MNHEY and CDR2 SMNVEV come from the germline V gene (reference sequence). The CDR3 sequence is 15 residues long. V lost 5 bases to trimming and J lost 1 base; unmatched junction nucleotides: 6. DNA of the CDR3: TGTGCCAGCAGTAATCCCGGGACAGGGAACACTGAAGCTTTCTTT. Protein sequence: CASSNPGTGNTEAFF.

This clone has more than one count but fewer than ten. This chain uses TRBV19 with TRBJ1-1, with D possibly TRBD1 on 6 matching bases. Per germline, CDR1 LNHDA and CDR2 SQIVND (reference sequence). This CDR3 region has 17 residues. Trimming cost V 4 bases and J 0 bases, with 18 bases left between them. CDR3 sequence: CASSTRLGGGMNTEAFF. CDR3 coding DNA: TGTGCCAGTAGTACTCGCTTAGGTGGGGGCATGAACACTGAAGCTTTCTTT.

As regards this clone: The same CDR3 also results from other DNA sequences found in this sample. This chain joins TRBV6-1 and TRBJ2-7; D gene unclear. Trimming shortened V by 0 bases and J by 2 bases, and 5 bases separated the two germline ends. The CDR3 spans 13 residues. Germline CDR1 MNHNS, CDR2 SASEGT. CDR3 sequence reads: CASSEAYAYEQYV. The CDR3, as DNA: TGTGCCAGCAGTGAAGCCTACGCCTACGAGCAGTACGTC.

V and J are TRBV6-4 and TRBJ2-3; D is ambiguous. This CDR3 has 15 residues. Germline CDR1 MRHNA, CDR2 SNTAGT. The ends were cut back, 0 bases at V and 0 bases at J, with 7 bases in the middle. The CDR3, as DNA: TGTGCCAGCAGTGACTCAGGCAGAAGCACAGATACGCAGTATTTT. It codes for CASSDSGRSTDTQYF.

This clone was counted once. The chain couples TRBV6-6 to TRBJ1-5, with D unresolved. V was trimmed by 4 bases and J by 4 bases, leaving 17 bases between them. Germline V CDR1 and CDR2: MNHNY, SVGAGI (reference sequence). This CDR3 comprises 16 residues. CDR3 sequence reads: CASSFQLARANQPQHF. CDR3 in DNA: TGTGCCAGCAGTTTTCAGTTGGCGAGGGCTAATCAGCCCCAGCATTTT.

This chain joins TRBV9 and TRBJ2-5, with 9 bases aligning to TRBD2. The J segment lost 5 bases and the V segment lost 0 bases, leaving 8 bases of the junction unmatched. CDR1 and CDR2 (germline): SGDLS, YYNGEE. This CDR3 is built from 16 residues. The CDR3 loop is CASSVELRGGRETQYF. CDR3 DNA: TGTGCCAGCAGCGTAGAGTTGCGGGGGGGCCGGGAGACCCAGTACTTC.

The chain joins TRBV6-1 to TRBJ2-7; TRBD2 matches 10 bases. Germline V gives CDR1 MNHNS, CDR2 SASEGT. Trimming cost V 1 base and J 3 bases; bases outside gene matches: 3. CDR3 size: 15 residues. The CDR3 spells CASSEGGTSVYEQYV. DNA for the CDR3: TGTGCCAGCAGTGAAGGAGGGACTAGCGTCTACGAGCAGTACGTC.

This clone was counted only a few times. This chain uses TRBV5-1 with TRBJ1-5; the D is unclear. CDR3 length: 8 residues. Germline-derived CDR1 and CDR2 are SGHRS and YFSETQ. V was shortened by 7 bases and J by 11 bases, with 4 bases between the two germline ends. This chain's CDR3 is CASPAQHF. The DNA for the CDR3 is TGCGCCAGCCCGGCCCAGCATTTT.

CDR3 sequence reads: CSASRGEQPQHF. Written as DNA, the CDR3 is TGCAGTGCTAGTCGGGGGGAACAGCCCCAGCATTTT. J is TRBJ1-5 and V is TRBV20-1; weak D call: TRBD1 (5 bases). V was trimmed by 3 bases and J by 7 bases, leaving 10 bases between them. The CDR3 is made up of 12 amino acids. Germline CDR1 DFQATT, CDR2 SNEGSKA (reference sequence).

The J gene is TRBJ2-1, the V gene TRBV5-1, with 7 positions matching TRBD1. V shed 3 bases, J shed 2 bases, and the junction held 5 bases outside the gene matches. Per the germline V gene, CDR1 is SGHRS and CDR2 is YFSETQ. This CDR3 region has 15 residues. CDR3 DNA sequence: TGCGCCAGCAGCTCGCAGGGGGTCGCCTACAATGAGCAGTTCTTC. It translates to CASSSQGVAYNEQFF.

The gene calls are TRBV6-5 and TRBJ1-4; no reliable D call. The V end lost 6 bases, the J end lost 0 bases, and 11 bases lay between the germline ends. Germline-derived CDR1 and CDR2 are MNHEY and SVGAGI. The CDR3 runs 15 residues. The CDR3 region has the DNA TGTGCCAGCAGGGCTTCCAGGACAACTAATGAAAAACTGTTTTTT. The encoded protein is CASRASRTTNEKLFF.

The chain recombines TRBV9 with TRBJ1-3; D not resolved. Trimming pared 0 bases from V and 3 bases from J, leaving 7 bases between. The CDR3 consists of 14 residues. In germline, CDR1 is SGDLS, CDR2 YYNGEE. CDR3 nucleotide sequence: TGTGCCAGCAGCGTAGAGGGTCTTGGAAACACCATATATTTT. It codes for CASSVEGLGNTIYF. Based on the CDR3 plus reference TRBV9 and TRBJ1-3, the full variable domain is DSGVTQTPKHLITATGQRVTLRCSPRSGDLSVYWYQQSLDQGLQFLIQYYNGEERAKGNILERFSAQQFPDLHSELNLSSLELGDSALYFCASSVEGLGNTIYFGEGSWLTVV.

This clone appeared a few times. The chain has TRBV7-7 and TRBJ2-7; D is uncertain. The CDR3 covers 15 residues. Germline V lookup: CDR1 SSHAT, CDR2 FNYEAQ (reference sequence). V was shortened by 2 bases and J by 3 bases, with 14 bases between the two germline ends. The CDR3 DNA reads as TGTGCCAGCAGCTTAAAACCCTGCCTCAACTACGAGCAGTACGTC. Its translation: CASSLKPCLNYEQYV.

The chain couples TRBV20-1 to TRBJ1-3, with TRBD1 identical over 8 bases. Germline CDR1 DFQATT, CDR2 SNEGSKA (reference sequence). This CDR3 region has 15 residues. Trimming removed 3 bases from V and 0 bases from J; junction bases left unmatched: 4. The CDR3 DNA reads as TGCAGTGCTAGTGACAGGGGAGCCTCTGGAAACACCATATATTTT. It encodes CSASDRGASGNTIYF.

The rearrangement joins TRBV7-9 to TRBJ2-7; D possibly corresponds to TRBD2 (6 bases). V gave up 6 bases and J gave up 3 bases, with 15 bases separating them. The CDR3 totals 14 residues. Germline loops: CDR1 SEHNR, CDR2 FQNEAQ (reference sequence). The CDR3 here is CASSPGGVIYEQYV. The CDR3 DNA reads as TGTGCCAGCAGTCCCGGAGGGGTCATCTACGAGCAGTACGTC.

The V and J genes are TRBV25-1 and TRBJ1-2; 8 bases are a match to TRBD1. CDR1 and CDR2 (germline): MGHDK, SYGVNS. The CDR3 totals 12 residues. Unmatched junction bases numbered 5, after V lost 7 bases and J lost 7 bases. In DNA, the CDR3 is TGTGCCAGCAAGAGGACAGGGCCTGGCTACACCTTC. This encodes CASKRTGPGYTF.

This clone was seen a handful of times. This chain connects TRBV30 to TRBJ1-3; D may be TRBD1 (6 bases). CDR1 and CDR2 (germline): GTSNPN, SVGIG (reference sequence). Trimming pared 6 bases from V and 4 bases from J, leaving 19 bases between. This CDR3 has 15 amino acids. The CDR3 protein is CACSTLQGSGNTIYF. In DNA form, the CDR3 reads TGTGCCTGTTCGACCCTACAGGGCTCGGGAAACACCATATATTTT.

This chain uses TRBV19 with TRBJ1-3, with TRBD1 as a possible D gene (6 bases). CDR1 is LNHDA, CDR2 SQIVND, per germline (reference sequence). Trimming cost V 6 bases and J 0 bases, with 12 bases left between them. The CDR3 has 15 residues. The CDR3 region is CASSPRTASGNTIYF. In DNA form, the CDR3 reads TGTGCCAGTAGCCCCCGGACAGCCTCTGGAAACACCATATATTTT.

CDR3: CATSDSGTANEKLFF. The CDR3 bases are TGTGCCACCAGTGATTCCGGGACCGCGAATGAAAAACTGTTTTTT. V is TRBV24-1 and J is TRBJ1-4; D possibly corresponds to TRBD1 (5 bases). Germline assignment: CDR1 KGHDR and CDR2 SFDVKD. The CDR3 is 15 amino acids. V was clipped by 2 bases and J by 5 bases, with 11 bases between them.

J is TRBJ1-1 and V is TRBV6-6; 8 positions match TRBD1. J was trimmed by 7 bases and V by 4 bases; bases with no gene match: 8. Germline CDR1 MNHNY, CDR2 SVGAGI (reference sequence). The CDR3 contains 14 residues. CDR3 DNA sequence: TGTGCCAGCAGTTGGCCCGGGACAGGAGGTGAAGCTTTCTTT. This encodes CASSWPGTGGEAFF.

V usage is TRBV28 and J usage is TRBJ1-6; D is undetermined. Germline V gene sequence: CDR1 MDHEN, CDR2 SYDVKM. V was clipped by 4 bases and J by 6 bases, with 7 bases between them. The CDR3 is 13 amino acids. CDR3 nucleotide sequence: TGTGCCAGCAGTTCTCAAATTAATTCACCCCTCCACTTT. Protein product: CASSSQINSPLHF.

Here the CDR3 reads CASSHGPNMGAFF. CDR3 coding DNA: TGCGCCAGCAGCCACGGCCCAAATATGGGGGCTTTCTTT. V is TRBV5-1 and J is TRBJ1-1; the D is unclear. Germline V gives CDR1 SGHRS, CDR2 YFSETQ. This CDR3 region has 13 residues. Trimming left V 4 bases short and J 11 bases short, with 18 bases between.

The chain employs TRBV28 and TRBJ1-4, with 7 bases fitting TRBD1. This CDR3 has 16 residues. Germline values: CDR1 MDHEN, CDR2 SYDVKM. Trimming cost V 8 bases and J 8 bases; bases outside gene matches: 17. This CDR3 is CASGASTGSRGEKLFF. As DNA, the CDR3 is TGTGCCAGCGGGGCCTCGACAGGGTCACGAGGGGAAAAACTGTTTTTT.

The chain employs TRBV12-3 or TRBV12-4 and TRBJ2-5; D possibly corresponds to TRBD2 (6 bases). This CDR3 spans 13 amino acids. V was clipped by 5 bases and J by 7 bases, with 14 bases between them. In DNA, the CDR3 is TGTGCCAGCAGTCGCAGGGACTCGGGGACCCAGTACTTC. Translated, it gives CASSRRDSGTQYF.